The sequence of this T cell receptor (beta chain) was determined in a study of T cells after yellow fever vaccination (dated by TCRdb to between 2018 and 2021). In the study overall: The SMART-Seq v4 Ultra Low Input RNA kit was used to prepare libraries from fractions with low cell numbers. Blood was collected at multiple timepoints before and after primary and secondary immunization, and bulk PBMC replicates and cell subsets were isolated. Two healthy male donors made up the cohort, one aged 18 to 30 years and the other aged 30 to 40 years. To follow T-cell clones before and after primary and booster YFV17D yellow fever vaccination, bulk TCR alpha and beta repertoires were sequenced over time. The investigation overall reported the following: A small fraction of clonotypes showed up in both the CD4 and CD8 compartments, probably as a result of convergent recombination. FACS-sorted repertoires could contain abundant contaminating clonotypes from the bulk population, so computational filtering was required. The study included only a couple of donors, which limits how far the findings can be generalized. Compared with the primary T-cell response, the secondary T-cell response was faster but weaker, reaching its peak on day 5 rather than on day 15. After the booster, most of the clones that had expanded following primary vaccination were detected again (just under 97% of CD4 and roughly 88% of CD8), which suggests that memory was broadly maintained.

The treatment or condition label on this specimen signifies: live attenuated yellow fever vaccine strain. At every blood-draw timepoint, two biological replicates of bulk PBMCs were collected. PBMCs were isolated from peripheral blood using a standard Ficoll-Paque protocol. RNA was extracted with TriZol from bulk PBMCs, CD4 and CD8 fractions, and dextramer-positive and dextramer-negative fractions. TCR cDNA was synthesized by 5'RACE template switching, which introduced a universal primer site and unique molecular identifiers. Priming for cDNA synthesis came from both the TCR alpha and TCR beta constant segments. Two PCR steps were used to amplify libraries, with sample barcodes and sequencing adapters being added in the second step. Sequencing of libraries was performed on Illumina HiSeq 2500 (2x100 bp) or NovaSeq (2x150 bp). The published analysis was carried out like this. MIGEC handled demultiplexing of reads and collapsing into UMI consensus sequences, while MiXCR performed V(D)J alignment. Vaccine-responding clonotypes were defined with edgeR using replicate PBMC samples, requiring FDR below 0.01 and a log2 fold change above 5 up to day 15. Bulk clonotypes were assigned CD4 or CD8 identity according to which sequenced CD4 or CD8 repertoire held them at higher abundance. The public reads were quality trimmed at Q25 with fastp and then assembled into clones with MiXCR by TCRdb, keeping productive beta chains. Rows are unified per CDR3 protein, each entry keeping the most common DNA and genes. These V and J calls originate from TCRdb's pipeline instead of the authors' own analysis. The sample table lists 450,000 to 550,000 distinct CDR3 sequences, 21% of them with a count of one. Clones ranked in the top ten supply about 15% of the sample.

This clonotype was found a few times. Its antigen remains unidentified. Base qualities are not recorded, but no much larger clone differs from it by a single base. V and J are truncated by 2 bases and 2 bases respectively, leaving an intervening sequence of 8 bases. As encoded in the germline V gene, CDR1 is SGDLS while CDR2 is YYNGEE. The CDR3 goes from the cysteine to the phenylalanine over 14 residues. Kept here is only the CDR3 DNA, which spans 42 bases and is read in frame from base 1. The rearrangement combines TRBV9 with TRBJ1-3, and the D gene may be TRBD1, 5 bases matching. The source of this sequence is a man aged 18 to 29 who received the YFV17D yellow fever vaccine. Sample: PBMCs, taken less than 25 days after the first yellow fever vaccination. The nucleotide sequence reads as follows: TGTGCCAGCAGCGTTTGGGGGACTGGAAACACCATATATTTT. Its protein reads: CASSVWGTGNTIYF. The entire variable domain, with the stretches around the CDR3 drawn from the reference TRBV9 and TRBJ1-3 proteins, is DSGVTQTPKHLITATGQRVTLRCSPRSGDLSVYWYQQSLDQGLQFLIQYYNGEERAKGNILERFSAQQFPDLHSELNLSSLELGDSALYFCASSVWGTGNTIYFGEGSWLTVV.